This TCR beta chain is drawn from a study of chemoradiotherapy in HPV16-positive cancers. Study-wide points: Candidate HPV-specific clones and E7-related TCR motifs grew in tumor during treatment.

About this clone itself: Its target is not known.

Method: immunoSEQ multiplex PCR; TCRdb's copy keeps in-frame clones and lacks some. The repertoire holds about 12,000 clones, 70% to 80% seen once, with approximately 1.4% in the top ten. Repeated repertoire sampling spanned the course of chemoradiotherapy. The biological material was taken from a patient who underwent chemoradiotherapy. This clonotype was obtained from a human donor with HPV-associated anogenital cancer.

This chain's CDR3 is CASSLDVMDTQYF. As DNA, the CDR3 is TGTGCCAGCAGCTTAGATGTAATGGATACGCAGTATTTT. The chain is built from TRBV11-2 and TRBJ2-3; D is ambiguous. Trimming removed 0 bases at V and 6 bases at J, with 7 bases between. This CDR3 has 13 residues. Germline V gene lookup returns CDR1 SGHAT and CDR2 FQNNGV.